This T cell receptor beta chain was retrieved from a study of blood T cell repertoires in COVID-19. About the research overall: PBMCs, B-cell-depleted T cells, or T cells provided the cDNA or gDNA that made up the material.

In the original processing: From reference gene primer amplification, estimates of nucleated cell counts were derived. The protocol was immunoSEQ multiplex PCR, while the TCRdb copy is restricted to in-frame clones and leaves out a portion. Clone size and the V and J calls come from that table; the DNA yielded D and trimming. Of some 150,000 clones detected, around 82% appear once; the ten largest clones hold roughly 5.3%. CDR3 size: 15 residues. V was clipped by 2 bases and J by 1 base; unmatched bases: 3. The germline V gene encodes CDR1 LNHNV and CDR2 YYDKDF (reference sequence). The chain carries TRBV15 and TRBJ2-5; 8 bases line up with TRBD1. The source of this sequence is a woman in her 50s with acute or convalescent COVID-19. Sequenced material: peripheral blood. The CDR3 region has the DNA TGTGCCACCAGCAGACCGGGACAGGTCCAAGAGACCCAGTACTTC. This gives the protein CATSRPGQVQETQYF.